This TCR beta chain was recovered during a study of blood T cell repertoires in COVID-19. Whole-study context: Sites in the United States, Italy and Spain provided acute and convalescent COVID-19 samples. T cells, B-cell-depleted T cells, or PBMCs provided the cDNA or gDNA that served as material.

On this clone itself: One end of the junction is discordant with germline, which a read error may explain.

In the original processing: Scientists estimated how many nucleated cells there were by amplifying reference gene primers. Some clones are missing from TCRdb's copy, which holds only in-frame ones; the method was immunoSEQ multiplex PCR. That table gives V, J and clone size, and the DNA gave D and trimming. This sample has about 240,000 clones, with around 86% found just once. Participants came from about 23 US areas, aged about 18 to 90 years. Germline CDR1 is KGHDR and CDR2 is SFDVKD. The CDR3 extends over 15 amino acids. Sequenced sample: PBMCs or T cells enriched from blood (not recorded which). This clonotype originated in a woman between 40 and 50 years old with acute COVID-19. The rearrangement links TRBV24-1 to TRBJ2-7; no definite D call. The CDR3 protein is CATSDLHSMRQPQSF. CDR3 DNA: TGTGCCACCAGTGATTTGCATTCAATGCGGCAGCCTCAGAGCTTC.